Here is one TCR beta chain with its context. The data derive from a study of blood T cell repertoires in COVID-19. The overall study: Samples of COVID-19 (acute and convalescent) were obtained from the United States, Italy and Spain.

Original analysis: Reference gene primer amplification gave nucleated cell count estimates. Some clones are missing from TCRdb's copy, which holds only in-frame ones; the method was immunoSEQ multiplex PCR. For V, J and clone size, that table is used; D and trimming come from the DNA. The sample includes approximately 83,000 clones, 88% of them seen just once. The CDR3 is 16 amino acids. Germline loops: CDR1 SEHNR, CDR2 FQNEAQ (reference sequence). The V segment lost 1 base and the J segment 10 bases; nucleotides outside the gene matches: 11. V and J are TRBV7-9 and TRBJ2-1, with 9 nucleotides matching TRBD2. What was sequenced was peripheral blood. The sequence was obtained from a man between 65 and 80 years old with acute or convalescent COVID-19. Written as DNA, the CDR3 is TGTGCCAGCAGCTTAGGGGCTAGCGGGGACTCACGAGAGCAGTTCTTC. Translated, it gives CASSLGASGDSREQFF.